The 29 T cell receptor beta chains below come from one sample, sequenced in a study of cytomegalovirus exposure and HLA in healthy donors. The PCR had 60 Vbeta and 13 Jbeta primers. The protocol was immunoSEQ multiplex PCR, while the TCRdb copy is restricted to in-frame clones and leaves out a portion. The repertoire holds under 120,000 clones, around 80% seen once, with about 3% in the top ten. The sequenced material came from PBMCs. The receptors shown here come from a woman aged 40-49 years in good health and CMV-seronegative.

V usage is TRBV5-4 and J usage is TRBJ1-1; D unclear. Trimming pared 0 bases from V and 7 bases from J, leaving 7 bases between. This CDR3 region has 12 residues. Germline lookup yields CDR1 SGHNT and CDR2 YYREEE (reference sequence). The CDR3 here is CASSLAGSEAFF. As DNA, the CDR3 is TGTGCCAGCAGCTTGGCAGGCAGTGAAGCTTTCTTT.

This chain links TRBV5-1 with TRBJ2-7, with a weak D call TRBD2 (5 bases). Germline V lookup: CDR1 SGHRS, CDR2 YFSETQ. The CDR3 is made up of 14 amino acids. Trimming removed 2 bases from V and 0 bases from J, with 9 bases in between. The CDR3 region has the DNA TGCGCCAGCAGCTTAGGACTGATCTCCTACGAGCAGTACTTC. This gives the protein CASSLGLISYEQYF.

Here the CDR3 DNA reads TGTGCCACTCGATCGGGACAGGGCAATGAGCAGTTCTTC. Its translation: CATRSGQGNEQFF. The rearrangement uses TRBV15 and TRBJ2-1, with 9 bases that match TRBD1. V lost 9 bases, J lost 6 bases, and 6 bases stayed unmatched. Looked up from germline, CDR1 is LNHNV and CDR2 is YYDKDF (reference sequence). The CDR3 covers 13 residues.

This clone has just one count. The V call is TRBV14, the J call TRBJ1-6, with D tentatively TRBD1 (5 bases). The CDR3 is 18 amino acids. Germline V gene sequence: CDR1 SGHDN, CDR2 FVKESK. Trimming pared 4 bases from V and 6 bases from J, leaving 22 bases between. CDR3 sequence: CASSPPWGRDWINSPLHF. The CDR3 DNA follows: TGTGCCAGCAGCCCCCCCTGGGGGAGGGACTGGATTAATTCACCCCTCCACTTT.

This chain connects TRBV5-6 to TRBJ1-1; D is uncertain. V lost 2 bases and J lost 1, with 12 bases in between. This CDR3 is built from 15 residues. Germline values: CDR1 SGHDT, CDR2 YYEEEE. As DNA, the CDR3 is TGTGCCAGCAGCTTTTCCCCGGGAGCGAACACTGAAGCTTTCTTT. Translated: CASSFSPGANTEAFF.

The chain uses TRBV7-8 and TRBJ2-5, with D uncertain. The CDR3 has 13 residues. The V and J ends lost 3 bases and 5 bases respectively, with 10 bases between them. Per the germline V gene, CDR1 is SGHVS and CDR2 is FQNEAQ. The CDR3 loop reads CASSFAVRETQYF. CDR3 nucleotide sequence: TGTGCCAGCAGCTTCGCGGTCCGGGAGACCCAGTACTTC.

This clone was seen once. The V call is TRBV28, the J call TRBJ2-7; 15 bases line up with TRBD2. The CDR3 is made up of 16 amino acids. In germline, CDR1 is MDHEN, CDR2 SYDVKM. The V and J ends lost 8 bases and 3 bases, in that order; junction bases with no gene match: 8. CDR3 amino acids: CASYPGLAGGLYEQYF. CDR3 in DNA: TGTGCCAGCTACCCGGGACTAGCGGGAGGACTCTACGAGCAGTACTTC.

This chain uses TRBV7-8 with TRBJ2-1, with a weak D call TRBD2 (6 bases). With 5 bases removed from V and 0 bases from J, the gap between germline ends came to 11 bases. The CDR3 has 15 amino acids. Germline CDR1 reads SGHVS; CDR2 reads FQNEAQ. CDR3 sequence: CASSPSGPSYNEQFF. For the CDR3, the DNA is TGTGCCAGCAGCCCCAGCGGGCCCTCCTACAATGAGCAGTTCTTC.

The V call is TRBV7-9, the J call TRBJ1-1, with TRBD1 matching over 8 bases. The junction had 6 bases not matched to a gene; V was cut back by 1 base and J by 2 bases. This CDR3 spans 16 amino acids. Looked up from germline, CDR1 is SEHNR and CDR2 is FQNEAQ (reference sequence). The chain's CDR3 is CASSLVGQGPNTEAFF. The CDR3 bases are TGTGCCAGCAGCTTAGTTGGACAGGGACCCAACACTGAAGCTTTCTTT.

The rearrangement uses TRBV15 and TRBJ2-7; perhaps TRBD2 as D (7 bases). The CDR3 has 13 amino acids. The ends were cut back, 4 bases at V and 7 bases at J, with 14 bases in the middle. The germline gives CDR1 LNHNV, CDR2 YYDKDF (reference sequence). CDR3 in DNA: TGTGCCACCAGCAAGGGGGGGGGCCGGGAGCAGTACTTC. This sequence encodes CATSKGGGREQYF.

This clone was observed a few times. This chain uses TRBV18 with TRBJ2-7; D remains ambiguous. Looked up from germline, CDR1 is KGHSH and CDR2 is LQKENI. V lost 3 bases and J 6 bases, leaving 9 bases between the germline ends. CDR3 size: 12 residues. In DNA, the CDR3 is TGTGCCAGCTCACCCTTAGGCGGCGAGCAGTACTTC. Protein sequence: CASSPLGGEQYF.

This rearrangement joins TRBV29-1 to TRBJ2-1; TRBD1 aligns across 8 bases. The CDR3 has 15 residues. Looked up from germline, CDR1 is SQVTM and CDR2 is ANQGSEA. V gave up 6 bases and J gave up 1 base; unmatched junction bases: 8. CDR3 coding DNA: TGCAGCGTGGGAACAGGACAGGGATCCTACAATGAGCAGTTCTTC. It encodes CSVGTGQGSYNEQFF.

This chain joins TRBV6-1 and TRBJ1-1; TRBD1 might be the D (5 bases). CDR1 and CDR2 from the germline V gene are MNHNS and SASEGT. The CDR3 is 16 residues long. V was pared by 2 bases and J by 6 bases, with 19 bases between. CDR3 protein: CASSELAGMRDAEAFF. CDR3 in DNA: TGTGCCAGCAGTGAATTAGCGGGCATGAGGGACGCTGAAGCTTTCTTT.

The V gene is TRBV9, the J gene TRBJ2-7; 9 nucleotides match TRBD2. The germline V gene has CDR1 SGDLS and CDR2 YYNGEE. The CDR3 sequence is 15 residues long. The J segment lost 6 bases and the V segment lost 4 bases, leaving 11 bases of the junction unmatched. The CDR3 reads CASSPNIAGVSEQYF. CDR3 bases: TGTGCCAGCAGCCCGAATATAGCGGGAGTCTCCGAGCAGTACTTC.

The rearrangement links TRBV28 to TRBJ2-2, with 14 bases fitting TRBD2. CDR3 size: 18 residues. CDR1 is MDHEN, CDR2 SYDVKM, per germline. The V segment lost 8 bases and the J segment 6 bases; nucleotides outside the gene matches: 14. In DNA, the CDR3 is TGTGCCAGCGGGGAGGCGGGACTAGCGGGAGTAATGGCCGGGGAGCTGTTTTTT. This encodes CASGEAGLAGVMAGELFF.

This clone has just one count. The chain uses TRBV27 and TRBJ2-2; 7 bases line up with TRBD2. V was clipped by 5 bases and J by 2 bases; unmatched bases: 5. From germline, CDR1 is MNHEY and CDR2 SMNVEV (reference sequence). The CDR3 has 15 amino acids. This CDR3 is CASSSGAINTGELFF. The CDR3, as DNA: TGTGCCAGCAGTAGCGGGGCAATAAACACCGGGGAGCTGTTTTTT.

The chain couples TRBV5-3 to TRBJ2-3; 9 bases align to TRBD2. TRBV5-3 is filed as an ORF, its function uncertain. The CDR3 length is 18 residues. The J segment lost 0 bases and the V segment lost 4 bases, leaving 12 bases of the junction unmatched. The CDR3 DNA reads as TGTGCCAGAAGCCCCCCTAGACTAGCGGAAACTAGCACAGATACGCAGTATTTT. This translates into CARSPPRLAETSTDTQYF.

In this sample, this clone turned up a few times. V is TRBV28 and J is TRBJ2-5, with 10 bases lining up with TRBD1. The end of the DNA aligns better with TRBJ2-7, so the J call may be wrong. The CDR3 sequence is 16 residues long. CDR1 is MDHEN, CDR2 SYDVKM, per germline. CDR3 sequence: CASSLPGQGTSYEQYF. The CDR3 DNA is TGTGCCAGCAGTTTGCCGGGACAGGGGACCTCCTACGAGCAGTACTTC.

This clone has more than one count but fewer than ten. The V and J genes are TRBV9 and TRBJ2-7; TRBD2 aligns across 10 bases. J lost 2 bases, V lost 2 bases, and 4 bases had no gene match. CDR1 SGDLS and CDR2 YYNGEE come from the germline V gene. The CDR3 sequence is 15 residues long. In nucleotides, the CDR3 is TGTGCCAGCAGCGTGGGAAGCGGGGGGGCCTACGAGCAGTACTTC. Protein product: CASSVGSGGAYEQYF.

V is TRBV19 and J is TRBJ1-2, with 11 bases matching TRBD1. The CDR3 consists of 16 residues. From germline, CDR1 is LNHDA and CDR2 SQIVND (reference sequence). The V segment lost 2 bases and the J segment 3 bases; nucleotides outside the gene matches: 5. The CDR3 loop is CASSIQDRGRDYGYTF. The DNA for the CDR3 is TGTGCCAGTAGTATACAGGACAGGGGGCGCGACTATGGCTACACCTTC.

The V gene is TRBV19, the J gene TRBJ2-5, with TRBD1 identical over 8 bases. The tail of the sequence fits TRBJ2-7 better, so the J call may be wrong. Germline V gives CDR1 LNHDA, CDR2 SQIVND (reference sequence). This CDR3 is built from 12 residues. For the CDR3, the DNA is TGTGCCACCACAGGGGGCTCCTACGAGCAGTACTTC. This encodes CATTGGSYEQYF.

The genes are TRBV28 and TRBJ2-1; D possibly corresponds to TRBD2 (6 bases). Trimming stripped 2 bases from V and 2 bases from J, with 16 bases between. This CDR3 has 17 amino acids. Germline V CDR1 and CDR2: MDHEN, SYDVKM. The CDR3 sequence: CASSLGGGGKPYNEQFF. As DNA, the CDR3 is TGTGCCAGCAGTTTAGGGGGAGGCGGGAAACCCTACAATGAGCAGTTCTTC.

This chain joins TRBV28 and TRBJ1-5; a possible D gene is TRBD1 (6 bases). This CDR3 spans 15 amino acids. V lost 2 bases and J 0 bases, leaving 8 bases between the germline ends. CDR1 and CDR2 from the germline V gene are MDHEN and SYDVKM. The DNA of the CDR3 is TGTGCCAGCAGTTTAGGGGGCGCTAGCAATCAGCCCCAGCATTTT. It encodes CASSLGGASNQPQHF.

The rearrangement joins TRBV5-4 to TRBJ1-4; TRBD1 agrees at 9 bases. J gave up 8 bases and V 2 bases, and 4 bases lay outside the gene matches. In germline, CDR1 is SGHNT, CDR2 YYREEE (reference sequence). This CDR3 comprises 14 residues. The CDR3 DNA is TGTGCCAGCAGCTTTCGGGACAGGGCAGAAAAACTGTTTTTT. Its translation: CASSFRDRAEKLFF. Drawing the rest from reference TRBV5-4 and TRBJ1-4, the complete variable domain is ETGVTQSPTHLIKTRGQQVTLRCSSQSGHNTVSWYQQALGQGPQFIFQYYREEENGRGNFPPRFSGLQFPNYSSELNVNALELDDSALYLCASSFRDRAEKLFFGSGTQLSVL.

This chain connects TRBV5-1 to TRBJ2-1; D is perhaps TRBD2 (6 bases). With 4 bases removed from V and 4 bases from J, the gap between germline ends came to 15 bases. Germline V CDR1 and CDR2: SGHRS, YFSETQ. This CDR3 comprises 15 residues. The CDR3 DNA follows: TGCGCCAGCAGCCCAACTAGCTCGGAGTACAATGAGCAGTTCTTC. Residues: CASSPTSSEYNEQFF.

A few counts support this clone. V and J are TRBV7-9 and TRBJ1-4; D not resolved. This CDR3 comprises 17 residues. Germline assignment: CDR1 SEHNR and CDR2 FQNEAQ (reference sequence). V lost 6 bases, J lost 0 bases, and 17 bases lay in between. CDR3: CASSYGLDSATNEKLFF. CDR3 DNA: TGTGCCAGCAGTTACGGACTCGACTCTGCAACTAATGAAAAACTGTTTTTT.

The rearrangement links TRBV7-2 to TRBJ2-3, with 7 positions matching TRBD2. This CDR3 comprises 15 residues. CDR1 and CDR2 (germline): SGHTA, FQGNSA. V lost 3 bases, J lost 1 base, and 4 bases stayed unmatched. For the CDR3, the DNA is TGTGCCAGCAGCTTTAATGCGGGGGGCACAGATACGCAGTATTTT. This encodes CASSFNAGGTDTQYF.

Comments on this clone: In the same sample, other DNA sequences code for this CDR3. This chain connects TRBV18 to TRBJ1-2; D is ambiguous. The CDR3 consists of 13 residues. The V end lost 2 bases, the J end lost 2 bases, and 6 bases lay between the germline ends. Germline CDR1 KGHSH, CDR2 LQKENI. CDR3 protein: CASSPIGNYGYTF. CDR3 sequence (DNA): TGTGCCAGCTCACCAATCGGGAACTATGGCTACACCTTC.

The chain recombines TRBV28 with TRBJ1-1; D remains unclear. This CDR3 spans 14 amino acids. Germline CDR1 is MDHEN and CDR2 is SYDVKM. The germline V and J ends were trimmed by 5 bases and 10 bases, with 20 bases remaining between them. CDR3 amino acids: CASSAPPQVTAAFF. The CDR3 DNA is TGTGCCAGCAGTGCACCTCCCCAGGTCACGGCAGCTTTCTTT.